This T cell receptor beta chain came from a study of graft-versus-host responses after intestinal transplantation. Across the whole study: Among the recipients, transplants were multivisceral, liver-intestinal, or isolated intestinal. Anti-thymocyte globulin induction preceded roughly 3 years of tacrolimus and steroid maintenance in all recipients. Study-level points and caveats: Allograft graft-versus-host to host-versus-graft clonal ratios ran high in patients with graft-donor T cell macrochimerism. Circulating GvH clone levels at their peak were associated with HvG declines (early post-transplant).

This clone was observed a single time. Its specificity is unknown. The data were produced by immunoSEQ multiplex PCR, yet TCRdb's version contains in-frame clones alone and is incomplete. The sample shows approximately 25,000 clones, over 85% of them seen only once. The V end lost 8 bases, the J end lost 2 bases, and 13 bases lay between the germline ends. This CDR3 comprises 13 residues. Germline V gene sequence: CDR1 MNHEY, CDR2 SVGAGI. V gene TRBV6-5 combines with J gene TRBJ2-7; no definite D call. Sequenced here: PBMCs, sampled roughly 30 days after intestinal transplant. This receptor was taken from a human patient who received an intestinal transplant, so some T cells may come from the graft donor. CDR3 in amino acids: CASQEATPYEQYF. The CDR3 nucleotides read TGTGCCAGCCAAGAGGCCACCCCCTACGAGCAGTACTTC.